This TCR beta chain was sequenced in a study of cytomegalovirus exposure and HLA in healthy donors. Germline assignment: CDR1 MDHEN and CDR2 SYDVKM. The CDR3 runs 13 residues. V lost 3 bases and J lost 3, with 6 bases in between. This PCR relied on a set of 60 Vbeta primers and 13 Jbeta primers. Some clones are missing from TCRdb's copy, which holds only in-frame ones; the method was immunoSEQ multiplex PCR. The table includes under 250,000 clones, around four fifths detected once. As regards this clone: Antigen unknown.

Study-wide results and caveats: Per a prior analysis, the majority of TCR beta V segments were productive roughly 87% or roughly 30% of the time.

This TCR derives from a man aged 50 to 60 in good health and CMV-seronegative. The chain combines TRBV28 with TRBJ2-1; tentative D call: TRBD1 (5 bases). Sequencing was done on a sample of PBMCs. CDR3 amino acids: CASSFDSYNEQFF. The CDR3 DNA sequence: TGTGCCAGCAGTTTCGACAGCTACAATGAGCAGTTCTTC. Full variable domain (remainder filled in from reference TRBV28 and TRBJ2-1): DVKVTQSSRYLVKRTGEKVFLECVQDMDHENMFWYRQDPGLGLRLIYFSYDVKMKEKGDIPEGYSVSREKKERFSLILESASTNQTSMYLCASSFDSYNEQFFGPGTRLTVL.